The TCR beta chain under discussion was sequenced for a study of blood T cell repertoires in COVID-19. Study in general: Italy, Spain and the United States were the sources of the convalescent and acute COVID-19 samples.

Here immunoSEQ multiplex PCR was the method, and the copy in TCRdb shows in-frame clones only, minus some. The data show hundreds of thousands of clones, just over 85% seen once. The CDR3 spans 14 residues. Per the germline V gene, CDR1 is MNHEY and CDR2 is SVGEGT. V dropped 6 bases and J dropped 0; count of bases not matched to a gene: 4. The sequenced sample was peripheral blood. The receptor's source is an elderly man with acute or convalescent COVID-19. The chain is built from TRBV6-2 or TRBV6-3 and TRBJ2-5; 7 bases line up with TRBD2. The CDR3 spells CASSGRPYQETQYF. CDR3 coding DNA: TGTGCCAGCAGCGGGAGGCCGTACCAAGAGACCCAGTACTTC.